The 17 T cell receptor beta chains reported below all come from one sample, sequenced in a study of cytomegalovirus exposure and HLA in healthy donors. A multiplex PCR was run with 60 Vbeta primers and 13 Jbeta primers. This table comes from immunoSEQ multiplex PCR, and its TCRdb copy is limited to in-frame clones, with some not included. The data show some 150,000 clones, with approximately 79% seen just once and 5% to 8% held by the top ten. Sequenced material: PBMCs. The receptor set was obtained from a man aged 40-55 years in good health and CMV-seropositive.

This sequence joins TRBV7-6 and TRBJ1-5, with D perhaps matching TRBD1 (6 bases). The germline V gene has CDR1 SGHVS and CDR2 FNYEAQ. This CDR3 has 16 residues. V dropped 7 bases and J dropped 7 bases, with 23 bases sitting between them. As DNA, the CDR3 is TGTGCCAGCACTCGTCCCGACAGGTCGGCAGGGCAGCCCCAGCATTTT. It yields the protein CASTRPDRSAGQPQHF.

Only one count was recorded for this clone. CDR3 region: CASSAYQGPGNTIYF. In DNA, the CDR3 is TGTGCCAGCAGCGCATATCAGGGGCCTGGAAACACCATATATTTT. The rearrangement links TRBV9 to TRBJ1-3; D perhaps matches TRBD1 (6 bases). Germline assignment: CDR1 SGDLS and CDR2 YYNGEE. The V and J ends lost 3 bases and 2 bases respectively, with 12 bases between them. CDR3 length: 15 residues.

This clone has just one count. V is TRBV27 and J is TRBJ2-2; tentatively, D is TRBD1 (7 bases). The V gene lost 0 bases and the J gene lost 5 bases, with 13 bases spanning the gap. Germline assignment: CDR1 MNHEY and CDR2 SMNVEV (reference sequence). The CDR3 is made up of 16 amino acids. CDR3 coding DNA: TGTGCCAGCAGTTTATCCCGGCGGGGACAGACCGGGGAGCTGTTTTTT. Its translation: CASSLSRRGQTGELFF.

V gene TRBV5-4 combines with J gene TRBJ2-1; 7 bases map to TRBD2. V dropped 3 bases and J dropped 8; count of bases not matched to a gene: 14. The CDR3 is 16 residues long. Germline loops: CDR1 SGHNT, CDR2 YYREEE (reference sequence). The CDR3 protein is CASSWGGGGSGDEQFF. As DNA, the CDR3 is TGTGCCAGCAGCTGGGGAGGTGGCGGGAGTGGGGATGAGCAGTTCTTC.

The genes are TRBV19 and TRBJ1-4; 11 nucleotides align to TRBD1. J lost 8 bases, V lost 7 bases, and 6 bases had no gene match. Germline values: CDR1 LNHDA, CDR2 SQIVND (reference sequence). The CDR3 length is 14 residues. For the CDR3, the DNA is TGTGCCAGTACCCCGGACAGGGGGCCAGAAAAACTGTTTTTT. Translating gives CASTPDRGPEKLFF.

The CDR3 nucleotides are TGCGCCAGCAGCTGGAACAGGGACCTGGGGGAGCAGTACTTC. Encoded protein: CASSWNRDLGEQYF. The chain uses TRBV5-1 and TRBJ2-7; D might be TRBD1 (6 bases). There are 14 residues in the CDR3. Germline loops: CDR1 SGHRS, CDR2 YFSETQ. Trimming shortened V by 3 bases and J by 7 bases, and 17 bases separated the two germline ends.

The V and J genes are TRBV7-9 and TRBJ2-7, with 10 bases fitting TRBD2. Germline loops: CDR1 SEHNR, CDR2 FQNEAQ (reference sequence). Trimming cost V 2 bases and J 4 bases; bases outside gene matches: 5. The CDR3 is 15 residues long. CDR3 DNA sequence: TGTGCCAGCAGCTTACCTAGCGGGAGTTATTACGAGCAGTACTTC. Residues: CASSLPSGSYYEQYF. The full variable domain, its missing parts supplied by reference TRBV7-9 and TRBJ2-7, is DTGVSQNPRHKITKRGQNVTFRCDPISEHNRLYWYRQTLGQGPEFLTYFQNEAQLEKSRLLSDRFSAERPKGSFSTLEIQRTEQGDSAMYLCASSLPSGSYYEQYFGPGTRLTVT.

This clone came up a few times. The V and J genes are TRBV6-5 and TRBJ1-2; 9 bases line up with TRBD1. Germline V gene sequence: CDR1 MNHEY, CDR2 SVGAGI. The V and J ends lost 6 bases and 8 bases, in that order; junction bases with no gene match: 7. The CDR3 covers 13 residues. The CDR3 region has the DNA TGTGCCAGCAGCTACAACAGGGGGCAAGGCTACACCTTC. Translation: CASSYNRGQGYTF.

The chain has TRBV19 and TRBJ2-1, with a tentative D call TRBD2 (6 bases). Deletions cut 7 bases from V and 7 bases from J, with 8 bases between. CDR3 size: 11 residues. Germline-derived CDR1 and CDR2 are LNHDA and SQIVND (reference sequence). The DNA of the CDR3 is TGTGCCAGTATTCGGGGGAATGAGCAGTTCTTC. Encoded protein: CASIRGNEQFF.

V gene TRBV4-1 combines with J gene TRBJ1-6; no definite D call. The germline V gene encodes CDR1 MGHRA and CDR2 YSYEKL. Trimming took 0 bases from V and 7 from J, leaving 16 bases between them. The CDR3 extends over 17 amino acids. CDR3 coding DNA: TGCGCCAGCAGCCAAGATCTAGTCAGAAGCCTGAATTCACCCCTCCACTTT. It encodes CASSQDLVRSLNSPLHF.

This sequence joins TRBV5-1 and TRBJ2-7; D remains unclear. Germline V gene data show CDR1 as SGHRS and CDR2 as YFSETQ. V was cut by 0 bases and J by 2 bases, with 15 bases left in between. This CDR3 contains 16 residues. CDR3 bases: TGCGCCAGCAGCTTGGGCGGTCACGGAGAGACCTACGAGCAGTACTTC. Translating it yields CASSLGGHGETYEQYF.

This chain connects TRBV28 to TRBJ1-5; TRBD1 aligns across 7 bases. V was clipped by 4 bases and J by 1 base; unmatched bases: 4. The CDR3 loop spans 15 amino acids. CDR1 MDHEN and CDR2 SYDVKM come from the germline V gene. CDR3 in amino acids: CASSSPGQSNQPQHF. CDR3 nucleotide sequence: TGTGCCAGCAGTTCCCCGGGACAGAGCAATCAGCCCCAGCATTTT. Drawing the rest from reference TRBV28 and TRBJ1-5, the complete variable domain is DVKVTQSSRYLVKRTGEKVFLECVQDMDHENMFWYRQDPGLGLRLIYFSYDVKMKEKGDIPEGYSVSREKKERFSLILESASTNQTSMYLCASSSPGQSNQPQHFGDGTRLSIL.

The gene calls are TRBV7-8 and TRBJ2-5; D not resolved. Germline CDR1 reads SGHVS; CDR2 reads FQNEAQ. The CDR3 consists of 12 residues. Trimming left V 4 bases short and J 5 bases short, with 8 bases between. DNA of the CDR3: TGTGCCAGCAGCTCCTGGAGCGAGACCCAGTACTTC. Translation: CASSSWSETQYF.

As DNA, the CDR3 is TGCGCCAGCAGCGGAGGGGGGACTAGGGCGAGCTCCTACGAGCAGTACTTC. Amino acids: CASSGGGTRASSYEQYF. The chain uses TRBV5-1 and TRBJ2-7; 8 bases line up with TRBD2. This CDR3 is built from 17 residues. CDR1 SGHRS and CDR2 YFSETQ come from the germline V gene. V trimming: 4 bases; J trimming: 0 bases; junction bases outside the gene matches: 12.

The chain carries TRBV4-2 and TRBJ2-6, with D unclear. Germline CDR1 reads LGHNA; CDR2 reads YNFKEQ. V dropped 0 bases and J dropped 0 bases, with 12 bases sitting between them. The CDR3 spans 18 residues. CDR3 nucleotides: TGTGCCAGCAGCCAAGATTTCATGAGGTCCTCTGGGGCCAACGTCCTGACTTTC. Amino acids: CASSQDFMRSSGANVLTF.

The chain has TRBV7-9 and TRBJ2-2; no clear D. V lost 1 base and J lost 3, with 12 bases in between. The CDR3 consists of 16 residues. CDR1 is SEHNR, CDR2 FQNEAQ, per germline (reference sequence). As DNA, the CDR3 is TGTGCCAGCAGCTTAGAAGCCCCGCCCCACACCGGGGAGCTGTTTTTT. This gives the protein CASSLEAPPHTGELFF.

The V gene is TRBV5-4, the J gene TRBJ2-1; 8 bases align to TRBD1. The length of the CDR3 is 13 residues. In germline, CDR1 is SGHNT, CDR2 YYREEE (reference sequence). Trimming removed 5 bases from V and 3 bases from J; junction bases left unmatched: 1. CDR3: CASRDRVYNEQFF. The DNA of the CDR3 is TGTGCCAGCAGGGACAGGGTCTACAATGAGCAGTTCTTC. Supplemented by reference TRBV5-4 and TRBJ2-1, the full variable domain reads ETGVTQSPTHLIKTRGQQVTLRCSSQSGHNTVSWYQQALGQGPQFIFQYYREEENGRGNFPPRFSGLQFPNYSSELNVNALELDDSALYLCASRDRVYNEQFFGPGTRLTVL.